These 25 T cell receptor beta chains were sequenced from one sample in a study of metastatic and nonmetastatic thyroid tumors. TCRdb re-called the PCR reads through MiXCR. The sample carries approximately 35,000 clones, about a fifth recorded once. Among the patients, none had received any treatment before thyroid surgery. Sequencing used tumor tissue. The origin of the receptors is a male donor with papillary thyroid cancer or a benign thyroid nodule (not recorded which). Some clones in this sample may be carry-over from other donors' samples.

This chain links TRBV28 with TRBJ1-5; no definite D call. V was pared by 6 bases and J by 4 bases, with 4 bases between. Germline values: CDR1 MDHEN, CDR2 SYDVKM. The CDR3 totals 11 residues. The CDR3 DNA reads TGTGCCAGCAGCCATAATCAGCCCCAGCATTTT. This gives the protein CASSHNQPQHF.

This clone showed up many times. The V call is TRBV20-1, the J call TRBJ2-4, with TRBD2 identical over 7 bases. The CDR3 has 18 residues. Looked up from germline, CDR1 is DFQATT and CDR2 is SNEGSKA (reference sequence). Unmatched junction bases numbered 17, after V lost 6 bases and J lost 0 bases. The CDR3 nucleotides read TGCAGTGCCCAGGTCCAGTCTAGCGGACCACTAGCCAAAAACATTCAGTACTTC. It yields the protein CSAQVQSSGPLAKNIQYF.

This clone was observed at least ten times. The chain carries TRBV9 and TRBJ2-3, with TRBD2 as a possible D gene (6 bases). CDR1 and CDR2 from the germline V gene are SGDLS and YYNGEE. Trimming left V 3 bases short and J 5 bases short, with 16 bases between. The CDR3 totals 15 residues. CDR3 in DNA: TGTGCCAGCAGCGCCGGTCGGGGGTTCAGAGATACGCAGTATTTT. Encoded protein: CASSAGRGFRDTQYF.

Sample share makes this clone medium-sized. This chain links TRBV5-1 with TRBJ1-1; D is unclear. The CDR3 covers 14 residues. Deletions cut 5 bases from V and 2 bases from J, with 13 bases between. Germline values: CDR1 SGHRS, CDR2 YFSETQ. The CDR3 bases are TGCGCCAGCAGTACCAACCCCGGTAACACTGAAGCTTTCTTT. Protein: CASSTNPGNTEAFF.

The chain employs TRBV20-1 and TRBJ2-1; 9 bases line up with TRBD2. Germline V gives CDR1 DFQATT, CDR2 SNEGSKA (reference sequence). The CDR3 runs 15 residues. Unmatched junction bases numbered 6, after V lost 2 bases and J lost 4 bases. DNA of the CDR3: TGCAGTGCTAGAATAGCGGGGGTCAAGTACAATGAGCAGTTCTTC. This codes for CSARIAGVKYNEQFF.

This clone was picked up one time. With a much larger clone just one base away, this may be a read error. Other DNA sequences in this specimen translate into the identical CDR3. The chain couples TRBV20-1 to TRBJ2-7, with no clear D. CDR1 DFQATT and CDR2 SNEGSKA come from the germline V gene (reference sequence). The CDR3 runs to 12 residues. CDR3 coding DNA: TGCAGCGTCACTGGCGGCCCCTACGAGCAGTACTTC. This encodes CSVTGGPYEQYF.

This clone was seen at least ten times. This rearrangement joins TRBV11-2 to TRBJ2-3; 9 bases line up with TRBD2. The CDR3 spans 18 residues. V trimming: 0 bases; J trimming: 9 bases; junction bases outside the gene matches: 16. CDR1 and CDR2 from the germline V gene are SGHAT and FQNNGV. CDR3 region: CASSLDEGRAGGGRTQYF. The CDR3 nucleotides are TGTGCCAGCAGCTTAGATGAAGGGAGAGCGGGGGGTGGTAGGACGCAGTATTTT.

About this clone: The germline gene is not matched at one end of the junction; a read error may be the cause. V usage is TRBV2 and J usage is TRBJ2-6; no clear D gene. Germline V gives CDR1 SNHLY, CDR2 FYNNEI. The CDR3 runs 17 residues. The CDR3 sequence is CASSTARSSSVANVLTF. Here the CDR3 DNA reads TGTGCCAGCAGTACTGCCAGGTCAAGCTCTGTGGCCAACGTCCTTACTTTC.

The chain is built from TRBV27 and TRBJ1-3; D gene unclear. Germline loops: CDR1 MNHEY, CDR2 SMNVEV (reference sequence). Trimming removed 4 bases from V and 2 bases from J, with 15 bases in between. The CDR3 extends over 16 amino acids. CDR3 amino acids: CASSSTKSLPGNTIYF. CDR3 in DNA: TGTGCCAGCAGTTCCACAAAATCTTTGCCTGGAAACACCATATATTTT.

This clone was counted many times. This chain links TRBV5-4 with TRBJ2-2; D possibly corresponds to TRBD2 (6 bases). Germline V CDR1 and CDR2: SGHNT, YYREEE (reference sequence). The CDR3 has 16 residues. V was clipped by 0 bases and J by 3 bases, with 12 bases between them. Here the CDR3 DNA reads TGTGCCAGCAGCTTGGAGTCGGGAGTTCACACCGGGGAGCTGTTTTTT. It specifies CASSLESGVHTGELFF.

This clone has only one observation. At one boundary the junction diverges from the germline segment, which might be a read error. V is TRBV11-1 and J is TRBJ2-7; 7 nucleotides match TRBD2. The CDR3 consists of 16 residues. Germline CDR1 SGHAT, CDR2 FQDESV (reference sequence). DNA of the CDR3: TGTTCCAGCAGCCCCCCGGGGCTAGCGGTATCCCACGAGCAGTACTTC. Translating gives CSSSPPGLAVSHEQYF. Supplemented by reference TRBV11-1 and TRBJ2-7, the full variable domain reads EAEVAQSPRYKITEKSQAVAFWCDPISGHATLYWYRQILGQGPELLVQFQDESVVDDSQLPKDRFSAERLKGVDSTLKIQPAELGDSAMYLCSSSPPGLAVSHEQYFGPGTRLTVT.

This clone was recorded many times. CDR3 loop: CASSPGVAGAPNIQYF. In DNA, the CDR3 is TGTGCCAGCAGTCCCGGGGTAGCGGGAGCTCCAAACATTCAGTACTTC. The chain joins TRBV28 to TRBJ2-4; TRBD2 agrees at 9 bases. This CDR3 region has 16 residues. Germline V gene sequence: CDR1 MDHEN, CDR2 SYDVKM. V shed 5 bases and J 6 bases; nucleotides not matched to a gene: 11.

This clone was seen repeatedly, ten times or more. DNA for the CDR3: TGTGCCAGCAGTTTCGGGCTAGCGGGGTACAATGAGCAGTTCTTC. It yields the protein CASSFGLAGYNEQFF. The chain links TRBV27 to TRBJ2-1; 9 bases are shared with TRBD2. The CDR3 has 15 residues. Trimming took 3 bases from V and 4 from J; bases not matched to a gene: 4. From germline, CDR1 is MNHEY and CDR2 SMNVEV (reference sequence).

This clone is categorized as medium-sized (0.01 to 0.1%). The chain carries TRBV27 and TRBJ1-1; TRBD1 is a possible D gene (5 bases). V shed 0 bases and J shed 1 base, with 9 bases lying between them. In germline, CDR1 is MNHEY, CDR2 SMNVEV (reference sequence). The CDR3 is 15 amino acids. CDR3 residues: CASSLSGLTNTEAFF. CDR3 nucleotide sequence: TGTGCCAGCAGTTTATCGGGACTAACGAACACTGAAGCTTTCTTT.

J is TRBJ2-7 and V is TRBV6-1, with TRBD1 matching 8 bases. The germline V gene encodes CDR1 MNHNS and CDR2 SASEGT. The V gene end was trimmed by 5 bases and the J gene end by 3 bases; junction bases not matched to a gene: 15. The CDR3 runs to 17 residues. The CDR3, as DNA: TGTGCCAGCAGTACCACACGCCGGACAGGGTTATACTACGAGCAGTACTTC. Its translation is CASSTTRRTGLYYEQYF.

Judged by abundance, this clone is medium-sized. The rearrangement links TRBV24-1 to TRBJ1-2; TRBD1 matches 7 bases. The germline CDR1 and CDR2 sequences are KGHDR and SFDVKD. Trimming cost V 0 bases and J 3 bases; bases outside gene matches: 6. CDR3 length: 16 amino acids. CDR3 sequence (DNA): TGTGCCACCAGTGATTTGTTCAGGGGGTTTGACTATGGCTACACCTTC. It yields the protein CATSDLFRGFDYGYTF.

This clone occurred many times. The chain has TRBV18 and TRBJ2-7, with D perhaps matching TRBD1 (5 bases). This CDR3 comprises 13 residues. The germline V gene encodes CDR1 KGHSH and CDR2 LQKENI. Trimming shortened V by 4 bases and J by 7 bases, and 14 bases separated the two germline ends. The CDR3 spells CASSQVDTSEQYF. The CDR3 DNA reads TGTGCCAGCTCACAAGTGGACACGAGTGAGCAGTACTTC.

Ten or more counts support this clone. Other DNA sequences from this sample encode an identical CDR3 as well. The chain recombines TRBV7-2 with TRBJ2-1; no clear D gene. The CDR3 is made up of 13 amino acids. Germline V gene data show CDR1 as SGHTA and CDR2 as FQGNSA. Trimming cost V 5 bases and J 9 bases, with 14 bases left between them. CDR3 sequence: CASSPLRWGEQFF. In nucleotides, the CDR3 is TGTGCCAGCAGCCCGCTACGGTGGGGTGAGCAGTTCTTC.

This clone has ten or more counts. The chain is built from TRBV7-9 and TRBJ2-7; perhaps TRBD2 as D (5 bases). The germline gives CDR1 SEHNR, CDR2 FQNEAQ (reference sequence). The CDR3 is 16 amino acids. Trimming removed 3 bases from V and 6 bases from J, with 21 bases in between. This CDR3 is CASSFVGLTLNFEQYF. The CDR3 DNA sequence: TGTGCCAGCAGCTTCGTCGGACTGACACTAAACTTCGAGCAGTACTTC.

This clone was counted at least ten times. This chain connects TRBV6-5 to TRBJ2-1, with D perhaps matching TRBD1 or TRBD2 (5 bases each). The CDR3 has 17 amino acids. The germline V gene encodes CDR1 MNHEY and CDR2 SVGAGI. Trimming stripped 8 bases from V and 0 bases from J, with 20 bases between. The CDR3 coding sequence is TGTGCCAGCGGGGGACCCAGTGGCGCCAGCTCCTACAATGAGCAGTTCTTC. It yields the protein CASGGPSGASSYNEQFF.

Of note for this clone: A clone one base away is much larger, so this may be a read error. The chain recombines TRBV6-1 with TRBJ2-5; D possibly corresponds to TRBD1 (6 bases). Germline CDR1 reads MNHNS; CDR2 reads SASEGT. CDR3 length equals 14 residues. Trimming cost V 7 bases and J 4 bases, with 16 bases left between them. The CDR3 DNA reads TGTGCCAGCAAGAATCAGGGGCTCGGAGAGACCCAGTACTTC. Translated: CASKNQGLGETQYF.

Concerning this clone itself: Just one base apart from a much larger clone, this may be a read error. The V call is TRBV5-6, the J call TRBJ2-2; unclear D gene. The V and J ends lost 7 bases and 2 bases respectively, with 12 bases between them. The CDR3 covers 14 residues. Germline V gives CDR1 SGHDT, CDR2 YYEEEE. CDR3 protein: CASGLRVNTGELFF. The CDR3 coding sequence is TGTGCCAGCGGATTACGGGTTAACACCGGGGAGCTGTTTTTT.

Details on this clone: Relative to the germline gene, one junction end is altered; a read error may explain this. V is TRBV7-7 and J is TRBJ2-5; perhaps TRBD2 as D (5 bases). Germline lookup yields CDR1 SSHAT and CDR2 FNYEAQ (reference sequence). The CDR3 spans 12 residues. The CDR3 bases are TGTTCTAGCAGCCGGATGGGAGAGACCCATTACTTC. Amino acid sequence: CSSSRMGETHYF.

The J gene is TRBJ2-7, the V gene TRBV7-8; D call uncertain. The CDR3 loop spans 13 amino acids. CDR1 SGHVS and CDR2 FQNEAQ come from the germline V gene. V gave up 2 bases and J gave up 7 bases, with 12 bases separating them. CDR3 nucleotides: TGTGCCAGCAGCTTACCGCAAACAGAAGAGCAGTACTTC. It is translated as CASSLPQTEEQYF.

This clone came up a few times. The chain couples TRBV12-3 or TRBV12-4 to TRBJ2-1, with 7 bases lining up with TRBD1. V shed 5 bases and J 4 bases; nucleotides not matched to a gene: 11. The CDR3 has 16 amino acids. CDR3 bases: TGTGCCAGCAGTCTCGGGGACAGCAAAGGTTACAATGAGCAGTTCTTC. Encoded protein: CASSLGDSKGYNEQFF.